These T cell receptor beta chains were read from a single sample in a study of TIL therapy for anti-PD-1-resistant metastatic lung cancer. Sequencing was performed with immunoSEQ multiplex PCR; in TCRdb, only in-frame clones are kept and a portion is missing. The sample lists tens of thousands of clones; about 86% were seen once. The sequenced sample was blood, obtained at baseline. The receptor set was obtained from a person aged 25 to 85 with non-small cell lung cancer. CDR3s include the opening cysteine and the closing phenylalanine or tryptophan. Fields, in order: clone size, V gene, D gene, J gene, CDR3 DNA, CDR3 protein. D genes are given only for firm matches. Clone size is given for some rows only: seen once, a few or many times, or a class if the clone is expanded.

clone size: few; V gene: TRBV11-3; D gene: TRBD1; J gene: TRBJ1-5; CDR3 DNA: TGTGCCAGCAGCTTAAAGGACAGGTTAGATCAGCCCCAGCATTTT; CDR3 protein: CASSLKDRLDQPQHF
clone size: NA; V gene: TRBV9; D gene: TRBD1; J gene: TRBJ2-1; CDR3 DNA: TGTGCCAGCAGCGTAGTCGAGCCAGGGGGTGAGCAGTTCTTC; CDR3 protein: CASSVVEPGGEQFF
clone size: few; V gene: TRBV19; D gene: NA; J gene: TRBJ1-1; CDR3 DNA: TGTGCCAGTAGTACCAGTGGCAGTCTGAACACTGAAGCTTTCTTT; CDR3 protein: CASSTSGSLNTEAFF
clone size: NA; V gene: TRBV4-1; D gene: TRBD1; J gene: TRBJ2-5; CDR3 DNA: TGCGCCAGCAGCCAAAGGACAGGGGCGGAGACCCAGTACTTC; CDR3 protein: CASSQRTGAETQYF
clone size: NA; V gene: TRBV12-3/TRBV12-4; D gene: TRBD2; J gene: TRBJ2-1; CDR3 DNA: TGTGCCAGCAGCCCGACTAGCGGGGGGGCCTTGTTCTTC; CDR3 protein: CASSPTSGGALFF
clone size: NA; V gene: TRBV18; D gene: TRBD1; J gene: TRBJ2-4; CDR3 DNA: TGTGCCAGCTCACGAAACAGGGGTTTCAAAAACATTCAGTACTTC; CDR3 protein: CASSRNRGFKNIQYF
clone size: NA; V gene: TRBV5-1; D gene: TRBD1; J gene: TRBJ2-7; CDR3 DNA: TGCGCCAGCAGCTGGGACAGCCTTTACGAGCAGTACTTC; CDR3 protein: CASSWDSLYEQYF
clone size: NA; V gene: TRBV3-1/TRBV3-2; D gene: NA; J gene: TRBJ2-6; CDR3 DNA: TGTGCCAGCAGCCAGGAGTCTGGGGCCAACGTCCTGACTTTC; CDR3 protein: CASSQESGANVLTF
clone size: NA; V gene: TRBV12-3/TRBV12-4; D gene: NA; J gene: TRBJ1-5; CDR3 DNA: TGTGCCAGCAGCACTCAGGACAATCAGCCCCAGCATTTT; CDR3 protein: CASSTQDNQPQHF
clone size: NA; V gene: TRBV7-6; D gene: NA; J gene: TRBJ2-2; CDR3 DNA: TGTGCCAGCAGCTCTCAACAGCGAACGAACACCGGGGAGCTGTTTTTT; CDR3 protein: CASSSQQRTNTGELFF
clone size: NA; V gene: TRBV12-3/TRBV12-4; D gene: NA; J gene: TRBJ1-5; CDR3 DNA: TGTGCCAGCAGGCGAGACGGGGATCAGCCCCAGCATTTT; CDR3 protein: CASRRDGDQPQHF
clone size: NA; V gene: TRBV4-3; D gene: TRBD2; J gene: TRBJ2-1; CDR3 DNA: TGCGCCAGCAGCGAGCGGCGGGGGAGCTCCTACAATGAGCAGTTCTTC; CDR3 protein: CASSERRGSSYNEQFF
clone size: NA; V gene: TRBV10-1; D gene: NA; J gene: TRBJ2-5; CDR3 DNA: TGCGCCAGCAGTGATGGGGGGGCAGGGGAGACCCAGTACTTC; CDR3 protein: CASSDGGAGETQYF
clone size: NA; V gene: TRBV24-1; D gene: NA; J gene: TRBJ1-5; CDR3 DNA: TGTGCCACCAGTGATTCGTCCACCAGGGGAAATCAGCCCCAGCATTTT; CDR3 protein: CATSDSSTRGNQPQHF
clone size: NA; V gene: TRBV7-8; D gene: NA; J gene: TRBJ1-2; CDR3 DNA: TGTGCCAGCAGCTTAGCGCCGGGGAGTAACTATGGCTACACCTTC; CDR3 protein: CASSLAPGSNYGYTF
clone size: NA; V gene: TRBV19; D gene: TRBD1; J gene: TRBJ2-3; CDR3 DNA: TGTGCCAGTAGTATACGGCCACAGGGGCACTTCCCCGGCACAGATACGCAGTATTTT; CDR3 protein: CASSIRPQGHFPGTDTQYF
clone size: NA; V gene: TRBV20-1; D gene: NA; J gene: TRBJ1-4; CDR3 DNA: TGCAGTGCTCTTCGGGACAAGATGTTTTTT; CDR3 protein: CSALRDKMFF
clone size: NA; V gene: TRBV6-5; D gene: NA; J gene: TRBJ1-4; CDR3 DNA: TGTGCCAGCAGTCTCCACATGACGAGCGAAAAACTGTTTTTT; CDR3 protein: CASSLHMTSEKLFF
clone size: NA; V gene: TRBV2; D gene: NA; J gene: TRBJ2-3; CDR3 DNA: TGTGCCAGCAGTGAAGGGCTTCCGCCTACGCAGTATTTT; CDR3 protein: CASSEGLPPTQYF
clone size: NA; V gene: TRBV2; D gene: TRBD1; J gene: TRBJ1-1; CDR3 DNA: TGTGCCAGCGGCCGGGACAGGGGGCTTACTGAAGCTTTCTTT; CDR3 protein: CASGRDRGLTEAFF
clone size: NA; V gene: TRBV7-2; D gene: TRBD1; J gene: TRBJ2-7; CDR3 DNA: TGTGCCAGCAGCTTACCAGTCCCGGGACAGGGATCGGGGTACTACGAGCAGTACTTC; CDR3 protein: CASSLPVPGQGSGYYEQYF
clone size: NA; V gene: TRBV27; D gene: NA; J gene: TRBJ2-7; CDR3 DNA: TGTGCCAGCAGTGACTACTACGAGCAGTACTTC; CDR3 protein: CASSDYYEQYF
clone size: NA; V gene: TRBV15; D gene: NA; J gene: TRBJ2-5; CDR3 DNA: TGTGCCACCAGCAGAGCCGGGGTCACCCAGTACTTC; CDR3 protein: CATSRAGVTQYF
clone size: NA; V gene: TRBV27; D gene: NA; J gene: TRBJ1-1; CDR3 DNA: TGTGCCAGCAGTTCCGGACTGAACACTGAAGCTTTCTTT; CDR3 protein: CASSSGLNTEAFF
clone size: NA; V gene: TRBV6-5; D gene: TRBD2; J gene: TRBJ2-1; CDR3 DNA: TGTGCCAGCAGTTACGCGTCTAGCGGAGGTGGGCAGTTCTTC; CDR3 protein: CASSYASSGGGQFF
clone size: NA; V gene: TRBV6-5; D gene: NA; J gene: TRBJ1-4; CDR3 DNA: TGTGCCAGCAGTTACTCTTTGACCAGAACTAATGAAAAACTGTTTTTT; CDR3 protein: CASSYSLTRTNEKLFF
clone size: NA; V gene: TRBV3-1/TRBV3-2; D gene: NA; J gene: TRBJ2-7; CDR3 DNA: TGTGCCAGCAGCCAAGGTGGGGGCCGCCTCGGAGAGCAGTACTTC; CDR3 protein: CASSQGGGRLGEQYF
clone size: NA; V gene: TRBV28; D gene: TRBD1; J gene: TRBJ1-4; CDR3 DNA: TGTGCCAGCAGACAAACAGGGGGCGAGAGAGAAAAACTGTTTTTT; CDR3 protein: CASRQTGGEREKLFF
clone size: NA; V gene: TRBV6-6; D gene: NA; J gene: TRBJ1-2; CDR3 DNA: TGTGCCAGCAGTTACGTGGACACAAACTATGGCTACACCTTC; CDR3 protein: CASSYVDTNYGYTF
clone size: NA; V gene: TRBV30; D gene: TRBD1; J gene: TRBJ1-5; CDR3 DNA: TGTGCCTGGAGTAGGACAGGGGCAAATCAGCCCCAGCATTTT; CDR3 protein: CAWSRTGANQPQHF
clone size: NA; V gene: TRBV7-9; D gene: TRBD1; J gene: TRBJ2-7; CDR3 DNA: TGTGCCAGCAGCCCGCGGACAGGGAAGGGGTACGAGCAGTACTTC; CDR3 protein: CASSPRTGKGYEQYF
clone size: NA; V gene: TRBV24-1; D gene: NA; J gene: TRBJ2-2; CDR3 DNA: TGTGCCACCAGTGATTTCTGGGCCGCCGAAGACGGGGAGCTGTTTTTT; CDR3 protein: CATSDFWAAEDGELFF
clone size: NA; V gene: TRBV6-5; D gene: NA; J gene: TRBJ1-1; CDR3 DNA: TGTGCCAGCAGTTACTCTTCAGGGCAGAACACTGAAGCTTTCTTT; CDR3 protein: CASSYSSGQNTEAFF
clone size: NA; V gene: TRBV9; D gene: TRBD1; J gene: TRBJ2-3; CDR3 DNA: TGTGCCAGCAGCGTAGACCCCCTCACCGGGACAGGTATTTCAGATACGCAGTATTTT; CDR3 protein: CASSVDPLTGTGISDTQYF
clone size: NA; V gene: TRBV7-6; D gene: NA; J gene: TRBJ2-2; CDR3 DNA: TGTGCCAGCAGCTCCAGCGCCACCGGGGAGCTGTTTTTT; CDR3 protein: CASSSSATGELFF
clone size: NA; V gene: TRBV27; D gene: NA; J gene: TRBJ1-1; CDR3 DNA: TGTGCCAGCAGTTTATCGATAATGGGTCGTAATCCGTTCACCCTGGCATCTGAAGCTTTCTTT; CDR3 protein: CASSLSIMGRNPFTLASEAFF
clone size: NA; V gene: TRBV5-1; D gene: NA; J gene: TRBJ1-4; CDR3 DNA: TGCGCCAGCAGCTTTGGAGGTGGCCTATCGGCCGCAAAACTGTTTTTT; CDR3 protein: CASSFGGGLSAAKLFF
clone size: NA; V gene: TRBV5-4; D gene: NA; J gene: TRBJ2-7; CDR3 DNA: TGTGCCAGCAGCTTGGCCCCCTTGGGCGAGCAGTACTTC; CDR3 protein: CASSLAPLGEQYF
clone size: once; V gene: TRBV15; D gene: NA; J gene: TRBJ1-5; CDR3 DNA: TGTGCCACCAGGGGAGGACTCAATCAGCCCCAGCATTTT; CDR3 protein: CATRGGLNQPQHF
clone size: NA; V gene: TRBV28; D gene: TRBD1; J gene: TRBJ2-3; CDR3 DNA: TGTGCCAGCAGCCAACCCCGGACAGGGGACCGTGGAGATACGCAGTATTTT; CDR3 protein: CASSQPRTGDRGDTQYF
clone size: once; V gene: TRBV6-1; D gene: NA; J gene: TRBJ1-3; CDR3 DNA: TGTGCCAGCAGTGAGGACGACAAAGGGGTAAACACCATATATTTT; CDR3 protein: CASSEDDKGVNTIYF
clone size: NA; V gene: TRBV19; D gene: NA; J gene: TRBJ2-2; CDR3 DNA: TGTGCCAGTAGTACCCCTCGACCGAACACCGGGGAGCTGTTTTTT; CDR3 protein: CASSTPRPNTGELFF
clone size: NA; V gene: TRBV6-2/TRBV6-3; D gene: TRBD2; J gene: TRBJ2-3; CDR3 DNA: TGTGCCAGCAGCCACGGACTAGGGATCACAGATACGCAGTATTTT; CDR3 protein: CASSHGLGITDTQYF
clone size: NA; V gene: TRBV7-8; D gene: NA; J gene: TRBJ1-5; CDR3 DNA: TGTGCCAGCAGCGTAAGGTCAGGATATAGCAATCAGCCCCAGCATTTT; CDR3 protein: CASSVRSGYSNQPQHF
clone size: NA; V gene: TRBV28; D gene: TRBD1; J gene: TRBJ1-1; CDR3 DNA: TGTGCCAGCAGTTTAGGGACAGGTTTTACTGAAGCTTTCTTT; CDR3 protein: CASSLGTGFTEAFF
clone size: NA; V gene: TRBV7-2; D gene: NA; J gene: TRBJ1-2; CDR3 DNA: TGTGCCAGCAGCTTATTAGGGTCCTATGGCTACACCTTC; CDR3 protein: CASSLLGSYGYTF
clone size: NA; V gene: TRBV7-2; D gene: NA; J gene: TRBJ1-4; CDR3 DNA: TGTGCCAGCAGCTCATCGGGACTGCCGAATGAAAAACTGTTTTTT; CDR3 protein: CASSSSGLPNEKLFF
clone size: NA; V gene: TRBV6-5; D gene: NA; J gene: TRBJ1-3; CDR3 DNA: TGTGCCAGCAGTTACGACTCCTCTGGAAACACCATATATTTT; CDR3 protein: CASSYDSSGNTIYF
clone size: once; V gene: TRBV4-2; D gene: NA; J gene: TRBJ2-2; CDR3 DNA: TGTGCCAGCAGCCAAGTAATAGCAGCCGGGGAGCTGTTTTTT; CDR3 protein: CASSQVIAAGELFF
clone size: NA; V gene: TRBV19; D gene: NA; J gene: TRBJ2-2; CDR3 DNA: TGTGCCAGTAGCCAGGGACCCGACACCGGGGAGCTGTTTTTT; CDR3 protein: CASSQGPDTGELFF
clone size: NA; V gene: TRBV9; D gene: TRBD1; J gene: TRBJ2-5; CDR3 DNA: TGTGCCAGCAGCGCAGTGACAGGGACGGGGACCCAGTACTTC; CDR3 protein: CASSAVTGTGTQYF
clone size: few; V gene: TRBV7-9; D gene: NA; J gene: TRBJ1-3; CDR3 DNA: TGTGCCAGCAGCTTTAGGCTTCAAGGTGGAAACACCATATATTTT; CDR3 protein: CASSFRLQGGNTIYF
clone size: NA; V gene: TRBV3-1/TRBV3-2; D gene: NA; J gene: TRBJ2-2; CDR3 DNA: TGTGCCAGCAGCCAAGCAGGGCGGGGTGGGGAGCTGTTTTTT; CDR3 protein: CASSQAGRGGELFF
clone size: once; V gene: TRBV11-2; D gene: TRBD2; J gene: TRBJ2-1; CDR3 DNA: TGTGCCAGCAGCTTAAGCGGGAGCCTCTACAATGAGCAGTTCTTC; CDR3 protein: CASSLSGSLYNEQFF
clone size: NA; V gene: TRBV6-5; D gene: NA; J gene: TRBJ1-3; CDR3 DNA: TGTGCCAGCAGATGGACGGAGCTCTCTGGAAACACCATATATTTT; CDR3 protein: CASRWTELSGNTIYF
clone size: NA; V gene: TRBV24-1; D gene: TRBD2; J gene: TRBJ2-3; CDR3 DNA: TGTGCCACCAGTGATTTGGCAGCGGGGGGCCTCACAGATACGCAGTATTTT; CDR3 protein: CATSDLAAGGLTDTQYF